These 27 T cell receptor beta chains were sequenced from one sample in a study of T cells in Graves' hyperthyroidism and ophthalmopathy. TCR beta CDR3 region amplification was performed from RNA transcripts. During a first-round RT-PCR of the TCR CDR3, the HTBI primer set was used. Via MiXCR, TCRdb re-called the multiplex PCR reads, giving one row per CDR3 protein. Here the sample spans 480,000 or so distinct CDR3 sequences, approximately 49% being singletons. Sequencing was carried out using peripheral blood or thyroid tissue (not recorded which). All receptors come from an adult woman with Graves' disease, either hyperthyroidism or ophthalmopathy (not recorded which).

This clonotype was seen repeatedly, ten times or more. V usage is TRBV29-1 and J usage is TRBJ1-1, with TRBD1 as a possible D gene (5 bases). This CDR3 spans 13 amino acids. Germline lookup yields CDR1 SQVTM and CDR2 ANQGSEA. V was pared by 6 bases and J by 1 base, with 12 bases between. CDR3 amino acids: CSVFRARNTEAFF. DNA for the CDR3: TGCAGCGTGTTCAGGGCGCGGAACACTGAAGCTTTCTTT.

This clonotype was seen at least ten times. The chain carries TRBV2 and TRBJ1-1; unclear D gene. There are 14 residues in the CDR3. Germline CDR1 and CDR2: SNHLY and FYNNEI. The ends were cut back, 3 bases at V and 0 bases at J, with 8 bases in the middle. CDR3 in amino acids: CASSERPLNTEAFF. The CDR3 DNA sequence: TGTGCCAGCAGTGAGAGACCGTTGAACACTGAAGCTTTCTTT.

In regard to this clonotype: The conserved closing phenylalanine or tryptophan is absent in this CDR3, likely reflecting a read error. The DNA is omitted, as the CDR3 cannot be located on it reliably, and the CDR3 follows TCRdb's listing. The rearrangement links TRBV7-3 to TRBJ2-6; TRBD1 is the table's D call and was not checked against the DNA. Germline loops: CDR1 SGHTA, CDR2 FQGTGA. The CDR3 spans 8 residues, counting both ends. Here the CDR3 reads CASSPQGG.

This clonotype came up a few times. The rearrangement uses TRBV12-3 or TRBV12-4 and TRBJ1-6; D gene unclear. Trimming removed 7 bases from V and 7 bases from J, with 11 bases in between. This CDR3 contains 13 residues. This CDR3 is CASTLSENSPLHF. DNA for the CDR3: TGTGCCAGCACCCTGAGTGAAAATTCACCCCTCCACTTT.

This clonotype was detected many times. The chain combines TRBV12-3 or TRBV12-4 with TRBJ1-2, with D hard to call. The CDR3 has 13 residues. Trimming cost V 3 bases and J 6 bases, with 11 bases left between them. CDR3 sequence (DNA): TGTGCCAGCAGTTTCCCTGGTTTTAATGGCTACACCTTC. Its protein is CASSFPGFNGYTF.

This clonotype was seen a single time. The chain is built from TRBV10-3 and TRBJ1-2; D gene ambiguous. Looked up from germline, CDR1 is ENHRY and CDR2 is SYGVKD. V was clipped by 1 base and J by 8 bases, with 14 bases between them. The CDR3 loop spans 14 amino acids. In nucleotides, the CDR3 is TGTGCCATCAGTGAGTTTTTTAGCCCCGACGGCTACACCTTC. This gives the protein CAISEFFSPDGYTF.

The chain carries TRBV5-8 and TRBJ2-2; maybe TRBD2 (5 bases). The ends were cut back, 2 bases at V and 8 bases at J, with 7 bases in the middle. In germline, CDR1 is SGHTS, CDR2 YDEGEE. The CDR3 spans 12 residues. CDR3 nucleotides: TGTGCCAGCAGCTTCGGGGTTGGGGAGCTGTTTTTT. As protein: CASSFGVGELFF.

This clonotype was picked up many times. The chain employs TRBV13 and TRBJ2-4; TRBD1 is a possible D gene (5 bases). Per the germline V gene, CDR1 is PRHDT and CDR2 is FYEKMQ (reference sequence). The CDR3 runs to 14 residues. Trimming removed 8 bases at V and 0 bases at J, with 11 bases between. Here the CDR3 DNA reads TGTGCCAGCGGAAGGGGTCTAGCCAAAAACATTCAGTACTTC. This encodes CASGRGLAKNIQYF.

In this sample, this clonotype turned up a few times. This sequence joins TRBV6-1 and TRBJ2-7; 9 bases are a match to TRBD2. The ends lost 6 bases at V and 5 bases at J; junction bases unmatched: 5. CDR3 length: 13 residues. The germline V gene has CDR1 MNHNS and CDR2 SASEGT. CDR3 nucleotide sequence: TGTGCCAGCAGGGTAGCGGGAGCCGACGAGCAGTACTTC. It translates to CASRVAGADEQYF.

This clonotype occurred many times. This chain joins TRBV7-9 and TRBJ1-2; D call uncertain. The CDR3 extends over 12 amino acids. Germline lookup yields CDR1 SEHNR and CDR2 FQNEAQ (reference sequence). V was cut by 1 base and J by 8 bases, with 8 bases left in between. This CDR3 reads CASSLGPGGYTF. The CDR3 bases are TGTGCCAGCAGCTTAGGCCCAGGCGGCTACACCTTC.

The chain recombines TRBV7-8 with TRBJ2-3; 10 bases map to TRBD2. Germline CDR1 reads SGHVS; CDR2 reads FQNEAQ. With V trimmed by 7 bases and J by 1 base, 11 bases remained unmatched. This CDR3 has 17 residues. CDR3 in amino acids: CASNRLAGVGGTDTQYF. CDR3 bases: TGTGCCAGCAATAGGCTAGCGGGAGTTGGTGGCACAGATACGCAGTATTTT.

This clonotype was detected many times. The chain uses TRBV15 and TRBJ2-7; tentatively, D is TRBD2 (6 bases). The CDR3 has 15 residues. V shed 0 bases and J shed 6 bases, with 15 bases lying between them. Germline assignment: CDR1 LNHNV and CDR2 YYDKDF (reference sequence). CDR3 nucleotide sequence: TGTGCCACCAGCAGAGATCACGAAGGGAGGTCCGAGCAGTACTTC. Translating gives CATSRDHEGRSEQYF.

V usage is TRBV7-6 and J usage is TRBJ2-7, with 11 bases fitting TRBD1. From germline, CDR1 is SGHVS and CDR2 FNYEAQ. The CDR3 is 16 residues long. V trimming: 4 bases; J trimming: 7 bases; junction bases outside the gene matches: 12. The CDR3 DNA reads as TGTGCCAGCAGCTCTGGACAGGGGGCGGGCTACAATGAGCAGTACTTC. Its translation: CASSSGQGAGYNEQYF.

V gene TRBV5-1 combines with J gene TRBJ1-5, with D maybe TRBD1 (5 bases). Between the trimmed V and J ends, which lost 0 bases and 7 bases, there was a span of 17 bases. Germline loops: CDR1 SGHRS, CDR2 YFSETQ. The CDR3 extends over 16 amino acids. The CDR3 nucleotides read TGCGCCAGCAGCTTGGATGGTCGTCAGAGGGGCCAGCCCCAGCATTTT. It yields the protein CASSLDGRQRGQPQHF. Drawing the rest from reference TRBV5-1 and TRBJ1-5, the complete variable domain is KAGVTQTPRYLIKTRGQQVTLSCSPISGHRSVSWYQQTPGQGLQFLFEYFSETQRNKGNFPGRFSGRQFSNSRSEMNVSTLELGDSALYLCASSLDGRQRGQPQHFGDGTRLSIL.

CDR3 DNA sequence: TGTGCCAGCAGCTTAACAGGGACGCGAGAAGGGACCCAGTACTTC. It is translated as CASSLTGTREGTQYF. This chain uses TRBV7-2 with TRBJ2-5, with a tentative D call TRBD1 (6 bases). Trimming stripped 2 bases from V and 7 bases from J, with 17 bases between. Germline V gene data show CDR1 as SGHTA and CDR2 as FQGNSA. CDR3 length equals 15 residues. Based on the CDR3 plus reference TRBV7-2 and TRBJ2-5, the full variable domain is GAGVSQSPSNKVTEKGKDVELRCDPISGHTALYWYRQSLGQGLEFLIYFQGNSAPDKSGLPSDRFSAERTGGSVSTLTIQRTQQEDSAVYLCASSLTGTREGTQYFGPGTRLLVL.

In the case of this clonotype: A single base separates this from a much larger clone, so it may be a read error. It is likely a read error, because the conserved phenylalanine at the end of the CDR3 is missing. The V call is TRBV7-9, the J call TRBJ2-7; D is possibly TRBD1 or TRBD2 (6 bases each). This CDR3 region has 15 residues. The germline gives CDR1 SEHNR, CDR2 FQNEAQ (reference sequence). The DNA for the CDR3 is TGCGCCAGCAGCCAAGATTACGGGGGCGGATACGAGCAGTACCTC. This codes for CASSQDYGGGYEQYL.

This clonotype was detected many times. The CDR3: CASSLSITADSPLHF. In nucleotides, the CDR3 is TGTGCCAGCAGCCTTAGTATTACGGCTGATTCACCCCTCCACTTT. This chain joins TRBV11-1 and TRBJ1-6; D unresolved. From germline, CDR1 is SGHAT and CDR2 FQDESV (reference sequence). The CDR3 runs to 15 residues. V gave up 5 bases and J gave up 8 bases, with 16 bases separating them.

The rearrangement uses TRBV2 and TRBJ2-5; D possibly corresponds to TRBD2 (6 bases). The V gene's germline CDR1 is SNHLY and CDR2 FYNNEI. CDR3 length: 14 residues. Trimming took off 2 bases at V and 5 bases at J, with 12 bases between the two ends. The CDR3 bases are TGTGCCAGCAGTGAACTCCGGGAGCTGGAGACCCAGTACTTC. Translation: CASSELRELETQYF.

The rearrangement joins TRBV16 to TRBJ1-5; D is undetermined. This CDR3 spans 12 amino acids. Trimming shortened V by 0 bases and J by 6 bases, and 3 bases separated the two germline ends. Germline assignment: CDR1 KGHSY and CDR2 FQNENV. CDR3 in amino acids: CASSQSGQPQHF. The DNA for the CDR3 is TGTGCCAGCAGCCAATCGGGTCAGCCCCAGCATTTT.

This chain uses TRBV25-1 with TRBJ1-5, with 7 bases lining up with TRBD1. CDR3 length equals 14 residues. After removal of 8 bases from V and 7 bases from J, the junction contained 11 bases not matched to a gene. CDR1 MGHDK and CDR2 SYGVNS come from the germline V gene. In DNA form, the CDR3 reads TGTGCCAGCCGCCACGACAGGGACGGACAGCCCCAGCATTTT. As protein: CASRHDRDGQPQHF.

The chain has TRBV15 and TRBJ1-2; D is perhaps TRBD1 (5 bases). The CDR3 is made up of 15 amino acids. With 2 bases removed from V and 8 bases from J, the gap between germline ends came to 18 bases. Germline CDR1 and CDR2: LNHNV and YYDKDF (reference sequence). The CDR3 bases are TGTGCCACCAGCAGAACCTTAGGCGAGGGGCAAGGCTACACCTTC. This gives the protein CATSRTLGEGQGYTF. Full variable domain (remainder filled in from reference TRBV15 and TRBJ1-2): DAMVIQNPRYQVTQFGKPVTLSCSQTLNHNVMYWYQQKSSQAPKLLFHYYDKDFNNEADTPDNFQSRRPNTSFCFLDIRSPGLGDTAMYLCATSRTLGEGQGYTFGSGTRLTVV.

The table lists this clonotype with many counts. The chain employs TRBV7-3 and TRBJ2-3, with D maybe TRBD1 (6 bases). The CDR3 loop spans 16 amino acids. V dropped 0 bases and J dropped 1 base, with 11 bases sitting between them. Germline CDR1 SGHTA, CDR2 FQGTGA. The CDR3 DNA is TGTGCCAGCAGCTTAACAAGGGACACCGGCACAGATACGCAGTATTTT. This encodes CASSLTRDTGTDTQYF. Drawing the rest from reference TRBV7-3 and TRBJ2-3, the complete variable domain is GAGVSQTPSNKVTEKGKYVELRCDPISGHTALYWYRQSLGQGPEFLIYFQGTGAADDSGLPNDRFFAVRPEGSVSTLKIQRTERGDSAVYLCASSLTRDTGTDTQYFGPGTRLTVL.

This clonotype was seen a few times. The CDR3 is CASSSEGGTVYEQYF. The CDR3 bases are TGTGCCAGCAGCTCTGAAGGGGGAACAGTGTACGAGCAGTACTTC. The chain carries TRBV7-9 and TRBJ2-7, with D possibly being TRBD1 (6 bases). Germline V CDR1 and CDR2: SEHNR, FQNEAQ (reference sequence). V was pared by 4 bases and J by 4 bases, with 17 bases between. The CDR3 totals 15 residues.

A few counts support this clonotype. The CDR3, as DNA: TGCGCCAGCAGCCAAGTACAGGGGATGAACACCGGGGAGCTGTTTTTT. This sequence encodes CASSQVQGMNTGELFF. V is TRBV4-3 and J is TRBJ2-2, with 7 bases fitting TRBD1. The V and J ends lost 1 base and 1 base, in that order; junction bases with no gene match: 3. This CDR3 has 16 amino acids. Germline V CDR1 and CDR2: LGHNA, YSLEER.

Of note for this clonotype: This may be a read error, as it is one base from a much larger clone. The V gene is TRBV7-9, the J gene TRBJ2-2, with 7 nucleotides matching TRBD2. Germline V CDR1 and CDR2: SEHNR, FQNEAQ (reference sequence). This CDR3 is built from 15 residues. CDR3 coding DNA: TGTGCCAGAAGCTTAGCGGGCGGAAGTACCGGGGAGCTGTTTTTT. Protein: CARSLAGGSTGELFF.

This clonotype was recorded at least ten times. The rearrangement joins TRBV7-6 to TRBJ2-5; no firm D call. The CDR3 extends over 15 amino acids. Germline CDR1 reads SGHVS; CDR2 reads FNYEAQ. With 5 bases removed from V and 2 bases from J, the gap between germline ends came to 15 bases. Written as DNA, the CDR3 is TGTGCCAGCAGCCCCTACAGCGACGGGCAAGAGACCCAGTACTTC. Amino acid sequence: CASSPYSDGQETQYF.

This clonotype appeared once. The J gene is TRBJ2-6, the V gene TRBV7-9, with D perhaps being TRBD1 or TRBD2 (5 bases each). The CDR3 extends over 16 amino acids. In germline, CDR1 is SEHNR, CDR2 FQNEAQ (reference sequence). Trimming removed 5 bases at V and 1 base at J, with 12 bases between. For the CDR3, the DNA is TGTGCCAGCAGCCACCGGGACCATTCTGGGGCCAACGTCCTGACTTTC. Residues: CASSHRDHSGANVLTF.